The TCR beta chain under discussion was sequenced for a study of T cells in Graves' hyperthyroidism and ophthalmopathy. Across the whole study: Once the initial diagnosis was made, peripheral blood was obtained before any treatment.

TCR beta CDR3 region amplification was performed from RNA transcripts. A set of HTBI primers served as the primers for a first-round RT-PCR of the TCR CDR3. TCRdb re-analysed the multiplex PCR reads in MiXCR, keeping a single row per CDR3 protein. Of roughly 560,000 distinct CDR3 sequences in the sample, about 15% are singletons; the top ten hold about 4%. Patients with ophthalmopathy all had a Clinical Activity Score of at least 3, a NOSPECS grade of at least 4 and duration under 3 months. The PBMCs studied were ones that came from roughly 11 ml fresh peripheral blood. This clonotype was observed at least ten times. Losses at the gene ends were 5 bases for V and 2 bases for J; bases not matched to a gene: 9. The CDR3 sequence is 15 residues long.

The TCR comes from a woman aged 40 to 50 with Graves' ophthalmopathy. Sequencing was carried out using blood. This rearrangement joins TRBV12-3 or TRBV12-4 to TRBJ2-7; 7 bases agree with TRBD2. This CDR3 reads CASSPQYAGAYEQYF. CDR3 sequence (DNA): TGTGCCAGCAGTCCGCAGTACGCGGGGGCCTACGAGCAGTACTTC.